Below are 13 T cell receptor beta chains sequenced from a single sample in a study of spatial heterogeneity in lung cancer (dated by TCRdb to between 2018 and 2021). The time point label here, explained by the study, means: sample taken at primary tumor resection. For TCR sequencing, whole RNA was extracted from tumor and nontumor lung tissue, or from cryopreserved PBMC samples, and no cell sorting was done. Receptor libraries were prepared by 5' RACE. These reads were obtained on a NextSeq 500. Clones were called with MiXCR by TCRdb after fastp trimmed the public reads at Q25, and only in-frame beta chains were retained. Rows matching on CDR3 protein sequence are summarized as one entry with the most common DNA and genes. Present in this sample are some 21,000 distinct CDR3 sequences, less than 3.5% of which were seen just once. The ten largest make up 29% of the sample. Sequencing was performed on PBMCs, taken at surgery. The receptors were gathered from a female donor with early-stage non-small cell lung cancer.

This clonotype was seen ten or more times. V and J are TRBV4-1 and TRBJ2-7; 10 nucleotides align to TRBD2. Germline values: CDR1 MGHRA, CDR2 YSYEKL. The CDR3 is 15 residues long. V was pared by 4 bases and J by 3 bases, with 6 bases of the junction left unmatched. This chain's CDR3 is CASSLISSGSYEQYF. CDR3 nucleotides: TGCGCCAGCAGCCTCATCTCTAGCGGGAGCTACGAGCAGTACTTC.

This clonotype has a count of ten or more. The chain employs TRBV25-1 and TRBJ1-1; no firm D call. CDR3 length equals 16 residues. Trimming cost V 1 base and J 0 bases, with 12 bases left between them. Germline V CDR1 and CDR2: MGHDK, SYGVNS. The CDR3 loop reads CASSELGSGMNTEAFF. In DNA, the CDR3 is TGTGCCAGCAGTGAATTGGGGTCCGGGATGAACACTGAAGCTTTCTTT.

This clonotype was picked up a small number of times. V usage is TRBV6-1 and J usage is TRBJ2-1, with D unresolved. V lost 6 bases to trimming and J lost 0 bases, with 12 bases between them. Germline-derived CDR1 and CDR2 are MNHNS and SASEGT. The CDR3 has 15 amino acids. CDR3 sequence reads: CASRSTPSSYNEQFF. The CDR3 DNA follows: TGTGCCAGCAGGTCGACCCCGAGCTCCTACAATGAGCAGTTCTTC.

In its sample, this clonotype was seen many times. The chain is built from TRBV20-1 and TRBJ2-3; D is uncertain. The CDR3 consists of 16 residues. Between the trimmed V and J ends, which lost 6 bases and 0 bases, there was a span of 19 bases. Germline V gene sequence: CDR1 DFQATT, CDR2 SNEGSKA (reference sequence). CDR3 sequence (DNA): TGCAGTGCCTTCCCCCGGCGGAGCTCTAGCACAGATACGCAGTATTTT. It yields the protein CSAFPRRSSSTDTQYF.

This clonotype was seen ten or more times. V usage is TRBV11-2 and J usage is TRBJ2-2; D is unresolved. V was shortened by 5 bases and J by 6 bases, with 13 bases between the two germline ends. CDR1 SGHAT and CDR2 FQNNGV come from the germline V gene. The CDR3 runs to 14 residues. CDR3 bases: TGTGCCAGCAGCCAAGACTTAGTCGCCGGGGAGCTGTTTTTT. Translation: CASSQDLVAGELFF. The whole variable domain, remainder taken from reference TRBV11-2 and TRBJ2-2, is EAGVAQSPRYKIIEKRQSVAFWCNPISGHATLYWYQQILGQGPKLLIQFQNNGVVDDSQLPKDRFSAERLKGVDSTLKIQPAKLEDSAVYLCASSQDLVAGELFFGEGSRLTVL.

This clonotype was picked up many times. The chain recombines TRBV9 with TRBJ2-1; 9 nucleotides line up with TRBD1. Unmatched junction bases numbered 9, after V lost 6 bases and J lost 8 bases. In germline, CDR1 is SGDLS, CDR2 YYNGEE. This CDR3 has 14 amino acids. CDR3 bases: TGTGCCAGCACTCCGGGACAGGGTATCCATGAGCAGTTCTTC. Encoded protein: CASTPGQGIHEQFF.

The table lists this clonotype with many counts. The chain carries TRBV28 and TRBJ2-1; D may be TRBD1 or TRBD2 (5 bases each). Trimming took 6 bases from V and 4 from J, leaving 13 bases between them. CDR1 is MDHEN and CDR2 is SYDVKM in the germline V gene. This CDR3 has 14 residues. CDR3 sequence (DNA): TGTGCCAGCAGCCTCGGGACGGAATACAATGAGCAGTTCTTC. Translation gives CASSLGTEYNEQFF. The whole variable domain, filled in from reference TRBV28 and TRBJ2-1, reads DVKVTQSSRYLVKRTGEKVFLECVQDMDHENMFWYRQDPGLGLRLIYFSYDVKMKEKGDIPEGYSVSREKKERFSLILESASTNQTSMYLCASSLGTEYNEQFFGPGTRLTVL.

Ten or more counts support this clonotype. The chain links TRBV12-3 or TRBV12-4 to TRBJ2-1; 15 bases are a match to TRBD2. CDR3 length equals 22 residues. V lost 1 base, J lost 5 bases, and 18 bases stayed unmatched. The CDR3, as DNA: TGTGCCAGCAGTTTAGTTCGCAGCAGCTTAGGACTAGCGGGAGGGCCGAACAATGAGCAGTTCTTC. It is translated as CASSLVRSSLGLAGGPNNEQFF.

This clonotype was seen repeatedly, ten times or more. The rearrangement uses TRBV5-5 and TRBJ2-7; D may be TRBD2 (5 bases). V was pared by 4 bases and J by 4 bases, with 9 bases between. The CDR3 length is 12 residues. Germline V CDR1 and CDR2: SGHKS, YYEKEE (reference sequence). The CDR3 is CASSTTGYEQYF. The CDR3 nucleotides read TGTGCCAGCAGCACAACGGGGTACGAGCAGTACTTC.

The V call is TRBV18, the J call TRBJ2-7, with a possible D match to TRBD1 (6 bases). V was shortened by 6 bases and J by 0 bases, with 15 bases between the two germline ends. In germline, CDR1 is KGHSH, CDR2 LQKENI. This CDR3 has 15 amino acids. This chain's CDR3 is CASSIRGRFSYEQYF. The CDR3 bases are TGTGCCAGCTCGATCAGGGGCCGTTTCTCCTACGAGCAGTACTTC.

There are many counts of this clonotype. V and J are TRBV2 and TRBJ2-3; tentative D call: TRBD1 (6 bases). The ends were cut back, 5 bases at V and 0 bases at J, with 12 bases in the middle. Germline V gene lookup returns CDR1 SNHLY and CDR2 FYNNEI. The CDR3 has 15 residues. The CDR3 here is CASSTGTTSTDTQYF. CDR3 nucleotides: TGTGCCAGCAGTACCGGGACAACTAGCACAGATACGCAGTATTTT.

This clonotype was seen ten or more times. V is TRBV12-3 or TRBV12-4 and J is TRBJ2-7; D is unclear. This CDR3 spans 13 amino acids. Trimming stripped 3 bases from V and 1 base from J, with 7 bases between. The CDR3, as DNA: TGTGCCAGCAGTTTGGGCAGATCCTACGAGCAGTACTTC. This sequence encodes CASSLGRSYEQYF.

This rearrangement joins TRBV7-3 to TRBJ2-1; 10 positions match TRBD1. V lost 1 base to trimming and J lost 3 bases; unmatched junction nucleotides: 6. The length of the CDR3 is 17 residues. CDR1 SGHTA and CDR2 FQGTGA come from the germline V gene. CDR3: CASSLNFRTGGYNEQFF. Written as DNA, the CDR3 is TGTGCCAGCAGCTTAAACTTCAGGACAGGGGGCTACAATGAGCAGTTCTTC.